The sequence of this TCR beta chain was determined in a study of cytomegalovirus exposure and HLA in healthy donors. The overall study: The same platform as the roughly 630 first-cohort repertoires was used for the 95 to 150 validation repertoires, a later analysis reported.

Study-wide findings and caveats: CMV antigen specificity was confirmed in vitro for a few CMV-associated chains. The study flagged approximately 180 TCR beta chains as cytomegalovirus-associated.

The protocol was immunoSEQ multiplex PCR, while the TCRdb copy is restricted to in-frame clones and leaves out a portion. Among roughly 150,000 clones listed, 70% to 90% were seen once. CDR3 length: 18 residues. The V segment lost 5 bases and the J segment 6 bases; nucleotides outside the gene matches: 17. Per germline, CDR1 SGHVS and CDR2 FNYEAQ. A word on this clone: The antigen remains unidentified.

This chain connects TRBV7-6 to TRBJ1-4, with 8 bases that match TRBD1. This sequence was found in a young man in good health and CMV-seropositive. Sample: PBMCs. This chain's CDR3 is CASSPRKNNRGIDEKLFF. The CDR3 DNA reads TGTGCCAGCAGCCCGCGAAAAAATAACAGGGGGATCGATGAAAAACTGTTTTTT.